Presented here are 5 T cell receptor beta chains from one specimen sequenced in a study of regulatory T cells in long-lasting Graves disease (dated by TCRdb to about 2021). The protocol used for the library was multiplex PCR. Sequencing relied on an Illumina HiSeq 4000. iRepertoire HTBI primers and Arm-PCR amplification of CDR3 regions were used to construct TCR beta libraries. The public reads were run again by TCRdb, first through fastp at Q25 and then through MiXCR, and only productive beta chains were kept. Identical CDR3 protein sequences are pooled into one entry, listed with their most common genes and DNA. In all, the sample holds some 500,000 distinct CDR3 sequences, and approximately 15% of those were seen once. Jointly, the top ten make up over 7.5% of the sample. This specimen's time point label, interpreted: newly diagnosed GD, antithyroid drugs for less than 3 months. For both TCR sequencing and RNA sequencing, RNA was extracted from PBMCs in TRIzol.

The sample was also linked to a second study, of T cells in Graves' hyperthyroidism and ophthalmopathy.

This material consisted of peripheral blood mononuclear cells (PBMCs), taken at new diagnosis, from a patient treated with antithyroid drugs. Receptors were obtained from a man aged 25 to 40 with Graves disease. Donor details come from another sample of the same person, matched by shared clones.

The chain is built from TRBV25-1 and TRBJ2-1; no clear D. Trimming left V 4 bases short and J 4 bases short, with 8 bases between. Germline CDR1 and CDR2: MGHDK and SYGVNS. The CDR3 has 13 residues. CDR3 sequence (DNA): TGTGCCAGCAGTGTTGACTCATACAATGAGCAGTTCTTC. Protein: CASSVDSYNEQFF.

This clonotype was recorded many times. The chain carries TRBV16 and TRBJ2-7; D may be TRBD1 (6 bases). Germline CDR1 is KGHSY and CDR2 is FQNENV. The V and J ends lost 1 base and 1 base respectively, with 8 bases between them. The CDR3 is made up of 14 amino acids. CDR3 sequence (DNA): TGTGCCAGCAGCCAATTGAGGGGGTCCTACGAGCAGTACTTC. As protein: CASSQLRGSYEQYF.

The sample holds many counts of this clonotype. The V gene is TRBV29-1, the J gene TRBJ1-1; no definite D call. The length of the CDR3 is 11 residues. The V gene lost 7 bases and the J gene lost 7 bases, with 13 bases spanning the gap. From germline, CDR1 is SQVTM and CDR2 ANQGSEA. Written as DNA, the CDR3 is TGCAGCGGCCACAGCTCCATTGAAGCTTTCTTT. Its translation: CSGHSSIEAFF.

This clonotype was recorded many times. The chain employs TRBV9 and TRBJ1-1; 9 bases map to TRBD1. Germline assignment: CDR1 SGDLS and CDR2 YYNGEE. V trimming: 0 bases; J trimming: 1 base; junction bases outside the gene matches: 4. The CDR3 contains 16 residues. The CDR3 DNA follows: TGTGCCAGCAGCGTAGGGGGGACAGGGAGGAACACTGAAGCTTTCTTT. Amino acids: CASSVGGTGRNTEAFF.

This clonotype showed up many times. This chain joins TRBV12-3 or TRBV12-4 and TRBJ2-6; 9 positions match TRBD1. V gave up 6 bases and J gave up 1 base; unmatched junction bases: 7. The CDR3 length is 17 residues. CDR3 sequence (DNA): TGTGCCAGCAGGGGACAGGGCACAACATCTGGGGCCAACGTCCTGACTTTC. Encoded protein: CASRGQGTTSGANVLTF.